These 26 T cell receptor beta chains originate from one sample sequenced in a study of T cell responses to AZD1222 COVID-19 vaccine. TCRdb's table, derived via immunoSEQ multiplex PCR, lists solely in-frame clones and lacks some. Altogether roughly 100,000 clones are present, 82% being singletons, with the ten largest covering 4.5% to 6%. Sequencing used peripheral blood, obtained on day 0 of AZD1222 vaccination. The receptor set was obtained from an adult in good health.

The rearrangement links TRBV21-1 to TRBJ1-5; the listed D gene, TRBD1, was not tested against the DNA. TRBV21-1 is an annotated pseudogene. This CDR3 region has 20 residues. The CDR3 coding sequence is TGTGCCAGCAGCAAAGGGTGGTGGTGGGACAAATTCCTTAGCAATCAGCCCCAGCATTTT. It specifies CASSKGWWWDKFLSNQPQHF.

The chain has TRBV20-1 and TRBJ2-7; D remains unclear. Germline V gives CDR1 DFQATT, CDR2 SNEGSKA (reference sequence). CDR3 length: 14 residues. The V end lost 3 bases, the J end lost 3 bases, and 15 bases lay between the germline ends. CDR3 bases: TGCAGTGCTAGTGTACCATCGCTGTACTACGAGCAGTACTTC. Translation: CSASVPSLYYEQYF.

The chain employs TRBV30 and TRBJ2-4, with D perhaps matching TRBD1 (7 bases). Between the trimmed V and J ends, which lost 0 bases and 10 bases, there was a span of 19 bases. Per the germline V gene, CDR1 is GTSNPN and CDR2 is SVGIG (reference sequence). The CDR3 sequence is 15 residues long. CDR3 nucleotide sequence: TGTGCCTGGAGTGTAGGCCGGACAGGTAGCGGTATTCAGTACTTC. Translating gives CAWSVGRTGSGIQYF. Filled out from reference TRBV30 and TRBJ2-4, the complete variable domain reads SQTIHQWPATLVQPVGSPLSLECTVEGTSNPNLYWYRQAAGRGLQLLFYSVGIGQISSEVPQNLSASRPQDRQFILSSKKLLLSDSGFYLCAWSVGRTGSGIQYFGAGTRLSVL.

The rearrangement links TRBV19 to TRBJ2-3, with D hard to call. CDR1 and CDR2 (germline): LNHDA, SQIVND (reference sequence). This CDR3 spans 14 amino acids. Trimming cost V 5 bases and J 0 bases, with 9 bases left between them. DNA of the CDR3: TGTGCCAGTAGTCCCCGCCTTAGCACAGATACGCAGTATTTT. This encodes CASSPRLSTDTQYF.

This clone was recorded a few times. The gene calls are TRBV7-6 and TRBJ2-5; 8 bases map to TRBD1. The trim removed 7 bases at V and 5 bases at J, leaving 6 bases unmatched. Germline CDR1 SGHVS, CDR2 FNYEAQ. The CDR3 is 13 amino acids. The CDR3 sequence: CASNQGAGETQYF. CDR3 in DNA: TGTGCCAGCAACCAGGGGGCGGGGGAGACCCAGTACTTC.

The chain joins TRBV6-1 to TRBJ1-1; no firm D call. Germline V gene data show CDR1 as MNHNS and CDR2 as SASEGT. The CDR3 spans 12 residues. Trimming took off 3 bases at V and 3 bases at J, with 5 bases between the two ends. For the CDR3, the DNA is TGTGCCAGCAGTGAGTGGGACACTGAAGCTTTCTTT. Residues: CASSEWDTEAFF.

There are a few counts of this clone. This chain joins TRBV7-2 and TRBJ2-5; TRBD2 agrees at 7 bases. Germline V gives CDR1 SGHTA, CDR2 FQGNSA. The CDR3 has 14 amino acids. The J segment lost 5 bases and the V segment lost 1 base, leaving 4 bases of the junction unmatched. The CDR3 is CASSLDWGGETQYF. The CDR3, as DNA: TGTGCCAGCAGCTTAGACTGGGGGGGGGAGACCCAGTACTTC.

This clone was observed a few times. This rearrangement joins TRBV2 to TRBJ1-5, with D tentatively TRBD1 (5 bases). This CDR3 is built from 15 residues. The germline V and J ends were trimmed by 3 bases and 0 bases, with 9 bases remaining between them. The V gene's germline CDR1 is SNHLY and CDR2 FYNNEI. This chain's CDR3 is CASSDRDGSNQPQHF. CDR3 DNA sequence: TGTGCCAGCAGTGACAGGGATGGTAGCAATCAGCCCCAGCATTTT.

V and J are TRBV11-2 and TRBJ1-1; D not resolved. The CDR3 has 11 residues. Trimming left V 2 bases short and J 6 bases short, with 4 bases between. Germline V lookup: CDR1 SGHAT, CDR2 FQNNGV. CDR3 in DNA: TGTGCCAGCAGCTTAAGGGCTGAAGCTTTCTTT. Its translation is CASSLRAEAFF. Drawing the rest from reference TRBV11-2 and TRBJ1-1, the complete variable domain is EAGVAQSPRYKIIEKRQSVAFWCNPISGHATLYWYQQILGQGPKLLIQFQNNGVVDDSQLPKDRFSAERLKGVDSTLKIQPAKLEDSAVYLCASSLRAEAFFGQGTRLTVV.

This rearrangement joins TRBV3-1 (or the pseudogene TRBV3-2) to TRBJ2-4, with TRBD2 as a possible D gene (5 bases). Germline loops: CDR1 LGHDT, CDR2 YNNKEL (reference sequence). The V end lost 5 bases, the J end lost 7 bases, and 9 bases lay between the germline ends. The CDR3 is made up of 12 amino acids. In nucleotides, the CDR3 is TGTGCCAGCAGCTTCCCGGGGAACATTCAGTACTTC. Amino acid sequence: CASSFPGNIQYF.

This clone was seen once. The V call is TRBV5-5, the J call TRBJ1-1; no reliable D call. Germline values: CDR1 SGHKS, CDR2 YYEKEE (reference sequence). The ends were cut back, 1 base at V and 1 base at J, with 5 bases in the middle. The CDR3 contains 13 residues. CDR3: CASSLSENTEAFF. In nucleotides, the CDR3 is TGTGCCAGCAGCTTGTCGGAGAACACTGAAGCTTTCTTT.

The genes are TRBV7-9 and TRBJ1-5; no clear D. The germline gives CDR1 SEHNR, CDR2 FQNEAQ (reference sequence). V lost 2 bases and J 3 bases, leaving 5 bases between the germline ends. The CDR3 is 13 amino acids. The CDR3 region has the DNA TGTGCCAGCAGCTTACGCCTCAATCAGCCCCAGCATTTT. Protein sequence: CASSLRLNQPQHF. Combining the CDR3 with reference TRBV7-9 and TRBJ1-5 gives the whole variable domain DTGVSQNPRHKITKRGQNVTFRCDPISEHNRLYWYRQTLGQGPEFLTYFQNEAQLEKSRLLSDRFSAERPKGSFSTLEIQRTEQGDSAMYLCASSLRLNQPQHFGDGTRLSIL.

In DNA, the CDR3 is TGTGCCAGCAGCCCCCCCGGGGAGGGGAACGAAAAACTGTTTTTT. Encoded protein: CASSPPGEGNEKLFF. The chain employs TRBV7-9 and TRBJ1-4, with a tentative D call TRBD1 (5 bases). The CDR3 consists of 15 residues. Germline V gives CDR1 SEHNR, CDR2 FQNEAQ (reference sequence). V dropped 5 bases and J dropped 8 bases, with 18 bases sitting between them.

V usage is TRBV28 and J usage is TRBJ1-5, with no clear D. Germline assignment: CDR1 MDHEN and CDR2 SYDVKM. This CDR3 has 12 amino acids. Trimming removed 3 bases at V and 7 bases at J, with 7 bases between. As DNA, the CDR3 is TGTGCCAGCAGTTTGGAGGGACAGCCCCAGCATTTT. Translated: CASSLEGQPQHF.

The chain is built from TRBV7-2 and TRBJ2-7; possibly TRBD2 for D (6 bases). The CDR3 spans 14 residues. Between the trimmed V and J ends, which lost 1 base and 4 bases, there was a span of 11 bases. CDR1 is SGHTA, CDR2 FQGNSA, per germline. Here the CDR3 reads CASSLGGDLYEQYF. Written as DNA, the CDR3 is TGTGCCAGCAGCTTAGGGGGGGACCTATACGAGCAGTACTTC. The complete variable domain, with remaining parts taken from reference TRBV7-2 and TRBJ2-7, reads GAGVSQSPSNKVTEKGKDVELRCDPISGHTALYWYRQSLGQGLEFLIYFQGNSAPDKSGLPSDRFSAERTGGSVSTLTIQRTQQEDSAVYLCASSLGGDLYEQYFGPGTRLTVT.

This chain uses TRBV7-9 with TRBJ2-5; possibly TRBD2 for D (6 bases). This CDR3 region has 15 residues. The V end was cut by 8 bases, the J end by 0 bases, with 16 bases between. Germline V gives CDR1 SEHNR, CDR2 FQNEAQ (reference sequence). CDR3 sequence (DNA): TGTGCCAGCCGCAGTAGTCGGGACTACCAAGAGACCCAGTACTTC. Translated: CASRSSRDYQETQYF.

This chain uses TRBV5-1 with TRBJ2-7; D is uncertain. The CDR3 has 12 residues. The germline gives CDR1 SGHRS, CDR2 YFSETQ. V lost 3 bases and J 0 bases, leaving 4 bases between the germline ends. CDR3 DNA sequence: TGCGCCAGCAGCTCGGACTCCTACGAGCAGTACTTC. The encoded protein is CASSSDSYEQYF.

CDR3 sequence (DNA): TGTGCCAGCTCAGAAGGGAAAACTAATGAAAAACTGTTTTTT. It codes for CASSEGKTNEKLFF. V and J are TRBV18 and TRBJ1-4, with D unclear. Deletions cut 5 bases from V and 1 base from J, with 8 bases between. The CDR3 length is 14 residues. Looked up from germline, CDR1 is KGHSH and CDR2 is LQKENI.

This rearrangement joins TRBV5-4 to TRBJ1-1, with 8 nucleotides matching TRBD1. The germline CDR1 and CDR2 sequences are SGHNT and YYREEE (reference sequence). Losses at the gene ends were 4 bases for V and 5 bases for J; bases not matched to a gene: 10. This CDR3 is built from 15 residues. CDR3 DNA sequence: TGTGCCAGCAGCGCCGGACAGGGAGGATTGACTGAAGCTTTCTTT. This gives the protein CASSAGQGGLTEAFF. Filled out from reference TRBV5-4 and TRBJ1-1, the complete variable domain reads ETGVTQSPTHLIKTRGQQVTLRCSSQSGHNTVSWYQQALGQGPQFIFQYYREEENGRGNFPPRFSGLQFPNYSSELNVNALELDDSALYLCASSAGQGGLTEAFFGQGTRLTVV.

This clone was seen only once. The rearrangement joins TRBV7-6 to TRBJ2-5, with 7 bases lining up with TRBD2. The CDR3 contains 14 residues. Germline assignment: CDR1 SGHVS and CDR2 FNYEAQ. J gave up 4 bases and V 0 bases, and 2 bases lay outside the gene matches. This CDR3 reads CASSLAGGLETQYF. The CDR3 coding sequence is TGTGCCAGCAGCTTAGCGGGGGGGTTAGAGACCCAGTACTTC.

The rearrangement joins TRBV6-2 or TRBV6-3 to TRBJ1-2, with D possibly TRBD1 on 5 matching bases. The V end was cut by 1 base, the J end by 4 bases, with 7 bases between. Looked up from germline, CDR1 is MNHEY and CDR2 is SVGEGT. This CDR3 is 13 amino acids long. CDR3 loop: CASSYWTSYGYTF. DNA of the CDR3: TGTGCCAGCAGTTACTGGACAAGCTATGGCTACACCTTC.

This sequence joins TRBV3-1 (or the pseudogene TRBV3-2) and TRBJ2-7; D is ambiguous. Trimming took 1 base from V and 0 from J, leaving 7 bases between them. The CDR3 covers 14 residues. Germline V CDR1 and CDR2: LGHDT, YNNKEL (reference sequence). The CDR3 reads CASSQGQVSYEQYF. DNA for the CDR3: TGTGCCAGCAGCCAAGGCCAAGTCTCCTACGAGCAGTACTTC.

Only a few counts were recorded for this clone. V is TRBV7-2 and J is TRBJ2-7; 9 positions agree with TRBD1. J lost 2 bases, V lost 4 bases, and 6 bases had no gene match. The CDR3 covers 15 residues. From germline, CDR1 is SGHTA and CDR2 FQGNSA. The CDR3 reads CASSWDRVTTYEQYF. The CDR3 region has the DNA TGTGCCAGCAGCTGGGACAGGGTAACCACCTACGAGCAGTACTTC.

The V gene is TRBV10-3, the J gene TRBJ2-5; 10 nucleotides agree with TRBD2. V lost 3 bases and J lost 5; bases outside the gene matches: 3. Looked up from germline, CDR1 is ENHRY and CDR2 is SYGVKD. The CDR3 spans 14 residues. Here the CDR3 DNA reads TGTGCCATCAGTGAAACTAGCGGGGACGAGACCCAGTACTTC. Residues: CAISETSGDETQYF.

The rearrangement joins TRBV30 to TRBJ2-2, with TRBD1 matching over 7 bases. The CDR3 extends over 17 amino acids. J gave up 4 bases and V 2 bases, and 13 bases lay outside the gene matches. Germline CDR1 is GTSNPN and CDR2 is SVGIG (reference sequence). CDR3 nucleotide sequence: TGTGCCTGGAGTCCTACCGGACAGGAGAGGGGCACCGGGGAGCTGTTTTTT. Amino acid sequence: CAWSPTGQERGTGELFF.

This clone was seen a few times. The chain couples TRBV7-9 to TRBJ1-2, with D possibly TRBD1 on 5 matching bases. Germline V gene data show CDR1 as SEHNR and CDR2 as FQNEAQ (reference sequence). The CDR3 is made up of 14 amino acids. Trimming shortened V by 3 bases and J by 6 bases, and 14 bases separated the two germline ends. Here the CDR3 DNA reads TGTGCCAGCAGCTTCGGGGGTTTGATCGATGGCTACACCTTC. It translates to CASSFGGLIDGYTF.